Following are 17 T cell receptor beta chains from one sample sequenced in a study of CD8+CD57+ T cells in acquired aplastic anemia. Using genomic DNA as the template, TCR beta VDJ and CDR3 profiling was carried out. TCRdb reprocessed the reads via MiXCR and lists one record per CDR3 protein. The sample carries under 250,000 distinct CDR3 sequences, around 32% recorded once. The sample consisted of sorted CD4+, CD8+, or CD8+CD57+ T cells (not recorded which) from PBMCs. The receptors were gathered from a human donor in good health, serving as a control.

This clonotype was counted many times. CDR3 nucleotide sequence: TGTGCCAGCAGCCGGCCGTGGCAGAACACTGAAGCTTTCTTT. Translated, it gives CASSRPWQNTEAFF. The genes are TRBV7-9 and TRBJ1-1; unclear D gene. Trimming removed 5 bases from V and 1 base from J, with 11 bases in between. CDR3 size: 14 residues. Germline-derived CDR1 and CDR2 are SEHNR and FQNEAQ (reference sequence).

The chain recombines TRBV3-1 with TRBJ1-1; a possible D gene is TRBD1 (5 bases). With 3 bases removed from V and 5 bases from J, the gap between germline ends came to 22 bases. The CDR3 sequence is 17 residues long. Germline CDR1 is LGHDT and CDR2 is YNNKEL (reference sequence). CDR3 protein: CASSQTRAGPKGTEAFF. The CDR3 nucleotides are TGTGCCAGCAGCCAGACAAGGGCAGGGCCCAAGGGGACTGAAGCTTTCTTT.

The table lists this clonotype with many counts. CDR3 residues: CSARDHGKETQYF. CDR3 sequence (DNA): TGCAGTGCTAGAGATCACGGTAAAGAGACCCAGTACTTC. The chain recombines TRBV20-1 with TRBJ2-5; unclear D gene. Germline CDR1 reads DFQATT; CDR2 reads SNEGSKA (reference sequence). The CDR3 length is 13 residues. The V and J ends lost 0 bases and 3 bases respectively, with 8 bases between them.

This clonotype was found many times. The chain uses TRBV6-4 and TRBJ2-1, with TRBD2 matching over 9 bases. The germline V gene has CDR1 MRHNA and CDR2 SNTAGT. The CDR3 runs to 15 residues. V was pared by 0 bases and J by 7 bases, with 4 bases of the junction left unmatched. Written as DNA, the CDR3 is TGTGCCAGCAGTGACTCTGGGACTAGCACGAATGAGCAGTTCTTC. The encoded protein is CASSDSGTSTNEQFF.

The rearrangement links TRBV5-4 to TRBJ1-2, with 8 bases aligning to TRBD1. Germline V lookup: CDR1 SGHNT, CDR2 YYREEE (reference sequence). The CDR3 length is 15 residues. J gave up 7 bases and V 3 bases, and 11 bases lay outside the gene matches. CDR3 bases: TGTGCCAGCAGCTCCCGAGAGGACAGGGTTAGTGGCTACACCTTC. Its translation is CASSSREDRVSGYTF.

J is TRBJ2-1 and V is TRBV12-3 or TRBV12-4, with D perhaps matching TRBD2 (7 bases). The CDR3 covers 16 residues. The ends were cut back, 3 bases at V and 7 bases at J, with 19 bases in the middle. The CDR3 DNA reads TGTGCCAGCAGTTTGCAGGGGCTAGCGGCTTTAAATGAGCAGTTCTTC. Translation: CASSLQGLAALNEQFF.

This chain uses TRBV29-1 with TRBJ2-1; a possible D gene is TRBD1 (5 bases). The germline V and J ends were trimmed by 6 bases and 5 bases, with 8 bases remaining between them. Per germline, CDR1 SQVTM and CDR2 ANQGSEA. This CDR3 spans 11 amino acids. CDR3 sequence reads: CSVAGNNEQFF. As DNA, the CDR3 is TGCAGCGTAGCAGGGAACAATGAGCAGTTCTTC.

This clonotype came up many times. The chain has TRBV2 and TRBJ2-2; no firm D call. Trimming cost V 3 bases and J 7 bases, with 9 bases left between them. The CDR3 consists of 13 residues. Per germline, CDR1 SNHLY and CDR2 FYNNEI. CDR3 in amino acids: CASSELEIGELFF. CDR3 bases: TGTGCCAGCAGTGAGCTAGAAATCGGGGAGCTGTTTTTT. Supplemented by reference TRBV2 and TRBJ2-2, the full variable domain reads EPEVTQTPSHQVTQMGQEVILRCVPISNHLYFYWYRQILGQKVEFLVSFYNNEISEKSEIFDDQFSVERPDGSNFTLKIRSTKLEDSAMYFCASSELEIGELFFGEGSRLTVL.

This clonotype occurred many times. The V and J genes are TRBV5-5 and TRBJ2-3; 8 positions agree with TRBD1. Germline loops: CDR1 SGHKS, CDR2 YYEKEE (reference sequence). V was pared by 4 bases and J by 1 base, with 2 bases of the junction left unmatched. The CDR3 runs 14 residues. The CDR3 protein is CASSPDRGTDTQYF. The CDR3 region has the DNA TGTGCCAGCAGCCCGGACAGGGGCACAGATACGCAGTATTTT.

This chain connects TRBV20-1 to TRBJ1-2, with D possibly matching TRBD1 (5 bases). This CDR3 has 12 amino acids. The germline CDR1 and CDR2 sequences are DFQATT and SNEGSKA (reference sequence). Trimming took off 6 bases at V and 2 bases at J, with 10 bases between the two ends. CDR3 residues: CSARDGNYGYTF. CDR3 nucleotides: TGCAGTGCCCGGGACGGGAACTATGGCTACACCTTC.

At least ten counts were recorded for this clonotype. The chain joins TRBV2 to TRBJ2-3, with D perhaps TRBD1 (6 bases). Germline assignment: CDR1 SNHLY and CDR2 FYNNEI. V was cut by 3 bases and J by 0 bases, with 10 bases left in between. This CDR3 is 15 amino acids long. In DNA form, the CDR3 reads TGTGCCAGCAGTGATGGACAGTTAAGCACAGATACGCAGTATTTT. Its translation: CASSDGQLSTDTQYF.

This clonotype was picked up many times. The rearrangement joins TRBV7-8 to TRBJ2-7; D is undetermined. CDR1 and CDR2 from the germline V gene are SGHVS and FQNEAQ. V lost 7 bases, J lost 1 base, and 5 bases lay in between. The CDR3 runs to 11 residues. CDR3 amino acids: CASTASYEQYF. CDR3 nucleotide sequence: TGTGCCAGCACGGCTTCCTACGAGCAGTACTTC. Complete variable domain (other parts from reference TRBV7-8 and TRBJ2-7): GAGVSQSPRYKVAKRGQDVALRCDPISGHVSLFWYQQALGQGPEFLTYFQNEAQLDKSGLPSDRFFAERPEGSVSTLKIQRTQQEDSAVYLCASTASYEQYFGPGTRLTVT.

The chain employs TRBV30 and TRBJ1-2; D gene unclear. CDR1 and CDR2 from the germline V gene are GTSNPN and SVGIG (reference sequence). Trimming left V 4 bases short and J 7 bases short, with 10 bases between. The CDR3 length is 11 residues. In DNA form, the CDR3 reads TGTGCCTGGACAGGTTTCGGTGGCTACACCTTC. Translated, it gives CAWTGFGGYTF.

This clonotype was counted at least ten times. The chain couples TRBV20-1 to TRBJ1-2; D call uncertain. Trimming removed 1 base at V and 3 bases at J, with 9 bases between. The CDR3 covers 13 residues. Germline values: CDR1 DFQATT, CDR2 SNEGSKA (reference sequence). Here the CDR3 reads CSARAPVDYGYTF. Written as DNA, the CDR3 is TGCAGTGCTAGAGCCCCGGTGGACTATGGCTACACCTTC.

The chain joins TRBV20-1 to TRBJ2-7, with D perhaps TRBD1 (7 bases). Trimming left V 5 bases short and J 2 bases short, with 13 bases between. Germline CDR1 and CDR2: DFQATT and SNEGSKA (reference sequence). This CDR3 is 13 amino acids long. This CDR3 is CSAGGTETYEQYF. CDR3 DNA sequence: TGCAGTGCTGGAGGGACAGAGACCTACGAGCAGTACTTC.

This clonotype was seen repeatedly, ten times or more. The J gene is TRBJ2-1, the V gene TRBV24-1, with 7 bases fitting TRBD2. J lost 0 bases, V lost 2 bases, and 3 bases had no gene match. This CDR3 is 16 amino acids long. Germline assignment: CDR1 KGHDR and CDR2 SFDVKD. The CDR3 here is CATSDWASGSYNEQFF. For the CDR3, the DNA is TGTGCCACCAGTGATTGGGCTAGCGGCTCCTACAATGAGCAGTTCTTC.

The V and J genes are TRBV12-3 or TRBV12-4 and TRBJ2-1; 7 positions match TRBD1. The J segment lost 0 bases and the V segment lost 5 bases, leaving 19 bases of the junction unmatched. This CDR3 has 20 residues. The CDR3 DNA reads TGTGCCAGCAGTATAATACGACAGGGCTTAAGAGTAACCTCCTACAATGAGCAGTTCTTC. Protein product: CASSIIRQGLRVTSYNEQFF.